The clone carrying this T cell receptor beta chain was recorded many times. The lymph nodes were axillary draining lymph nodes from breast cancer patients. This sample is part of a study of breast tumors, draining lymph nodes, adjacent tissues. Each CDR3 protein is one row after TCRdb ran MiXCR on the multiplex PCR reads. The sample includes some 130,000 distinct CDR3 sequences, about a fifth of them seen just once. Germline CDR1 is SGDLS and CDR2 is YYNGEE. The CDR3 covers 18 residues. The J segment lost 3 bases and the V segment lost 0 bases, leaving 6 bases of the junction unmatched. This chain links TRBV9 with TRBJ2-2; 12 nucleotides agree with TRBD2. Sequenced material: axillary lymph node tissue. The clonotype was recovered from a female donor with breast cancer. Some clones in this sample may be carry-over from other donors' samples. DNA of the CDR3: TGTGCCAGCAGCGTAGGGCTAGCGGGAGGGCTGTACACCGGGGAGCTGTTTTTT. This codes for CASSVGLAGGLYTGELFF. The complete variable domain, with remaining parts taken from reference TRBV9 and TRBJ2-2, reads DSGVTQTPKHLITATGQRVTLRCSPRSGDLSVYWYQQSLDQGLQFLIQYYNGEERAKGNILERFSAQQFPDLHSELNLSSLELGDSALYFCASSVGLAGGLYTGELFFGEGSRLTVL.